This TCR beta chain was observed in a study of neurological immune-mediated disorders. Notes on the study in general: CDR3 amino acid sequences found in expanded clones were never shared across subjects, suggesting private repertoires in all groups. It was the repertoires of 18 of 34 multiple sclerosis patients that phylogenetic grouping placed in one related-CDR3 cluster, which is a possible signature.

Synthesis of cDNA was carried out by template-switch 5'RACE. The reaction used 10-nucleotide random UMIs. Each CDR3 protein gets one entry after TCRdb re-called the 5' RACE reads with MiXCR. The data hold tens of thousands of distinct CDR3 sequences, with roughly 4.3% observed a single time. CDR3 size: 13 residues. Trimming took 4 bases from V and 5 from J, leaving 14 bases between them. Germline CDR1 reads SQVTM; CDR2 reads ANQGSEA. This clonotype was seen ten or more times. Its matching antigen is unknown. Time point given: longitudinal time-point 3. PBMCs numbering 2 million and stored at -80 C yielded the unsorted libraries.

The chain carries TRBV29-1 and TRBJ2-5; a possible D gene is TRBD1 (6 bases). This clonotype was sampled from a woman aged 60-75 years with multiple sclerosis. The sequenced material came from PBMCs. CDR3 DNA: TGCAGCGTTGGGGCAGGGGCGTGGGAGACCCAGTACTTC. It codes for CSVGAGAWETQYF.